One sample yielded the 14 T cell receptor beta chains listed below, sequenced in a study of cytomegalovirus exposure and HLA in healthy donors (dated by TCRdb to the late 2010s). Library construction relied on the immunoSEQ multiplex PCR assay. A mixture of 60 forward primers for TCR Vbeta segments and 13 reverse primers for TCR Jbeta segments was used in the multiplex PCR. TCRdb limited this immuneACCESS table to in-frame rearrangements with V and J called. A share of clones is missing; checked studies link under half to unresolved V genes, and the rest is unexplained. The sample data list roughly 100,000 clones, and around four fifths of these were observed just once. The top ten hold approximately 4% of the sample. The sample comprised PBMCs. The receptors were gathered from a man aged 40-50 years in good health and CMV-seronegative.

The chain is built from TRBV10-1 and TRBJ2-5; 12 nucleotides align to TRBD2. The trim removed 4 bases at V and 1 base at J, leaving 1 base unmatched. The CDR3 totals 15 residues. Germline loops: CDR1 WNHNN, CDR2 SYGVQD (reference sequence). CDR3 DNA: TGCGCCAGCAGTGCGGGACTAGCGGGCCAAGAGACCCAGTACTTC. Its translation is CASSAGLAGQETQYF.

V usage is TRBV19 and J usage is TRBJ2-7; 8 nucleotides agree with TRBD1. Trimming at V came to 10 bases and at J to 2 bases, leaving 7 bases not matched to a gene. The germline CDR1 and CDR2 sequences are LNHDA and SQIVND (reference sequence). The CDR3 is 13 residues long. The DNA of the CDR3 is TGTGCCACCCGACAGGGGCTAACCTACGAGCAGTACTTC. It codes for CATRQGLTYEQYF.

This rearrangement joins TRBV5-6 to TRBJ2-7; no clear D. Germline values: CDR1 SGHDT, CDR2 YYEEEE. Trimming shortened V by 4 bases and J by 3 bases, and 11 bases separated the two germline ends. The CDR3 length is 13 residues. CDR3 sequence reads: CASSGPVGYEQYF. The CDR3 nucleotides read TGTGCCAGCAGCGGGCCGGTAGGCTACGAGCAGTACTTC.

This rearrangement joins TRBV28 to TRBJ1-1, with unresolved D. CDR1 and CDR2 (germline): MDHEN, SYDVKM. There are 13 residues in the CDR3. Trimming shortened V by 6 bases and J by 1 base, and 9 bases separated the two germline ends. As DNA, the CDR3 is TGTGCCAGCAGATCTCCAGGGAACACTGAAGCTTTCTTT. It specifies CASRSPGNTEAFF.

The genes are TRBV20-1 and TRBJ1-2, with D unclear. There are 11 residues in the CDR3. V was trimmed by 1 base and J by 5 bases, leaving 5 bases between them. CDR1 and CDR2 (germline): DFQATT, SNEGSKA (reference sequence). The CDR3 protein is CSARGVYGYTF. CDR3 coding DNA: TGCAGTGCTAGAGGCGTGTATGGCTACACCTTC.

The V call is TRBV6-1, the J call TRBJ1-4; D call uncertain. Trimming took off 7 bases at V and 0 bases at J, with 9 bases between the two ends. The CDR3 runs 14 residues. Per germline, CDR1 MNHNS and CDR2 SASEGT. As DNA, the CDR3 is TGTGCCAGCATCACGACTGCAACTAATGAAAAACTGTTTTTT. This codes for CASITTATNEKLFF.

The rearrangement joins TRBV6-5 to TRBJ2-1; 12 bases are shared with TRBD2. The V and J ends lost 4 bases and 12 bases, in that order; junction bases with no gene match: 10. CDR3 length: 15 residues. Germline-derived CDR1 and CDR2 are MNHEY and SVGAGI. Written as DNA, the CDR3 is TGTGCCAGCAGTTCTCCTAGCGGGGGGGCCCGTCGGCAGTTCTTC. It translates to CASSSPSGGARRQFF.

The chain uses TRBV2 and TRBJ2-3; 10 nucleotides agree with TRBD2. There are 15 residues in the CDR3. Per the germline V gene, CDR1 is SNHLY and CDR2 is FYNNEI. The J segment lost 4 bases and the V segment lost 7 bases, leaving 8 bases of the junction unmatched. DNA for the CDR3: TGTGCCAGCAACGCCGGTAGCGGGGGGCCAGATACGCAGTATTTT. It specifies CASNAGSGGPDTQYF.

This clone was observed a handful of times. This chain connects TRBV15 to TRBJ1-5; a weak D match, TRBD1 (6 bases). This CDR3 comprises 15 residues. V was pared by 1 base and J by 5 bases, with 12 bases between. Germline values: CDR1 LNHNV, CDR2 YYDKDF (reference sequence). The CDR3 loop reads CATSRANRDDQPQHF. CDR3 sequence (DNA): TGTGCCACCAGCAGAGCCAACAGGGACGATCAGCCCCAGCATTTT.

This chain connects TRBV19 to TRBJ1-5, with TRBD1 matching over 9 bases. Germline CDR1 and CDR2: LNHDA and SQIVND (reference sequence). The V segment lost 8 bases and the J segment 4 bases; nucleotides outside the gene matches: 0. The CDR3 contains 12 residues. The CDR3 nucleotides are TGTGCCAGTGGACAGGGGAATCAGCCCCAGCATTTT. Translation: CASGQGNQPQHF.

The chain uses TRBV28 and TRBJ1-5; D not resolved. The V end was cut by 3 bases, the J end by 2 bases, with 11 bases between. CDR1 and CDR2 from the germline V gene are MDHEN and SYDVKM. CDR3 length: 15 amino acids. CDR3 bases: TGTGCCAGCAGTTTTGTAGCATCGGGCAATCAGCCCCAGCATTTT. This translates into CASSFVASGNQPQHF.

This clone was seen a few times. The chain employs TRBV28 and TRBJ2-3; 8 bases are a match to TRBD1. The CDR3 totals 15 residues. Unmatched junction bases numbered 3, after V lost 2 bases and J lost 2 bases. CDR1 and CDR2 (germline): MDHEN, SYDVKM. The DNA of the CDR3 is TGTGCCAGCAGTTTAAGGACAGGGTTCACAGATACGCAGTATTTT. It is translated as CASSLRTGFTDTQYF.

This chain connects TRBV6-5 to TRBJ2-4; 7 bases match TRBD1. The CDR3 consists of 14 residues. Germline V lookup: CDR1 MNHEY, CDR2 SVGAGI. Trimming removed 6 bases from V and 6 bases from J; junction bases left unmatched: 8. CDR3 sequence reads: CASRKQGITNIQYF. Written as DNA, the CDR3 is TGTGCCAGCAGGAAACAGGGGATCACAAACATTCAGTACTTC.

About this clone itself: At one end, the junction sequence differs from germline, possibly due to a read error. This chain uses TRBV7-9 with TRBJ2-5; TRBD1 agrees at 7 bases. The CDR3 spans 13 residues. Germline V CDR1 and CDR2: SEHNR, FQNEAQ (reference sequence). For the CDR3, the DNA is TGTTCCAGCAGCACGACAGGGCGAGAGACCCAGTACTTC. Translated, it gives CSSSTTGRETQYF.